Listed below are T cell receptor beta chains from one sample, sequenced in a study of T cell responses to AZD1222 COVID-19 vaccine. Method: immunoSEQ multiplex PCR; TCRdb's copy keeps in-frame clones and lacks some. The sample lists 100,000 to 150,000 clones, more than 90% occurring once. The specimen was peripheral blood, collected 28 days after the second AZD1222 dose. All receptors derive from an adult who received the AZD1222 COVID-19 vaccine. The CDR3 runs from the conserved cysteine through the conserved F or W. D genes are given only for firm matches. Clone size, where shown, is once, few, many, or a class for clones that have expanded.

>TRBV11-3|-|TRBJ1-5|-
TGTGCCAGCAGCTTAGGGCAGGGCAGCAATCAGCCCCAGCATTTT
CASSLGQGSNQPQHF
>TRBV6-1|-|TRBJ1-2|-
TGTGCCAGCAGTGAAGCGCAGGCATCCTACTATGGCTACACCTTC
CASSEAQASYYGYTF
>TRBV7-9|-|TRBJ1-6|few
TGTGCCAGCAGCTTAGCAGTTGCTTCGCGCCTCCACTTT
CASSLAVASRLHF
>TRBV23-1|-|TRBJ2-6|-
TGCGCCAGCAGTCATACCGGGACATCGTCTGGGGCCAACGTCCTGACTTTC
CASSHTGTSSGANVLTF
>TRBV2|-|TRBJ2-5|-
TGTGCCAGTTTCGAGCAGGGGCCCTTTTCGACCCAGTACTTC
CASFEQGPFSTQYF
>TRBV28|-|TRBJ1-5|-
TGTGCCAGCAGTTTCGGCAACAATCAGCCCCAGCATTTT
CASSFGNNQPQHF
>TRBV27|-|TRBJ1-1|-
TGTGCCAGCAGGAAGAACACTGAAGCTTTCTTT
CASRKNTEAFF
>TRBV2|TRBD1|TRBJ1-1|-
TGTGCCAGCAGACCCTCCCCCGGACAGGGGAGATTTAGTGAAGCTTTCTTT
CASRPSPGQGRFSEAFF
>TRBV18|-|TRBJ1-3|few
TGTGCCAGCTCAGTGGGATCTGGAAACACCATATATTTT
CASSVGSGNTIYF
>TRBV5-8|-|TRBJ1-2|-
TGTGCCAGCAGCGGGGGGATGGGCTATGGCTACACCTTC
CASSGGMGYGYTF
>TRBV5-6|-|TRBJ2-2|-
TGTGCCAGCAGCTTGTACCCGAACACCGGGGAGCTGTTTTTT
CASSLYPNTGELFF
>TRBV20-1|-|TRBJ2-5|-
TGCAGTGCTAGTAGGGGGGGCCCCCAAGAGACCCAGTACTTC
CSASRGGPQETQYF
>TRBV5-1|-|TRBJ1-1|-
TGCGCCAGCAGCTGGGAAGGGGGGAGCACTGAAGCTTTCTTT
CASSWEGGSTEAFF
>TRBV6-6|-|TRBJ2-7|-
TGTGCCAGCAGGCCGGCAGGGGACCTATACGAGCAGTACTTC
CASRPAGDLYEQYF
>TRBV4-3|TRBD1|TRBJ1-1|-
TGCGCCAGCAGCCTGACAGGGGACTCGAACACTGAAGCTTTCTTT
CASSLTGDSNTEAFF
>TRBV11-1|-|TRBJ1-2|-
TGTGCCAGCAGCCCCAACCCTGATAACTATGGCTACACCTTC
CASSPNPDNYGYTF
>TRBV11-2|-|TRBJ1-1|-
TGTGCCAGCAGCTTAGATCGGGCAGTCACTGAAGCTTTCTTT
CASSLDRAVTEAFF
>TRBV7-2|TRBD1|TRBJ2-1|-
TGTGCCAGCAGCCAAGACAGGGGCCTATACAATGAGCAGTTCTTC
CASSQDRGLYNEQFF
>TRBV3-1/TRBV3-2|-|TRBJ2-7|-
TGTGCCAGCAGCCCCCCCGGGACCTACGAGCAGTACTTC
CASSPPGTYEQYF
>TRBV7-9|TRBD2|TRBJ2-3|-
TGTGCCAGCAGCTTGGGACTAGCGGGCACAGATACGCAGTATTTT
CASSLGLAGTDTQYF
>TRBV5-1|-|TRBJ1-1|-
TGCGCCAGCAGCTCAGGGTTCATGAACACTGAAGCTTTCTTT
CASSSGFMNTEAFF
>TRBV7-2|TRBD1|TRBJ1-2|-
TGTGCCAGCAGCTGGAACAGGGGTCGTGGTGGCTACACCTTC
CASSWNRGRGGYTF
>TRBV4-1|-|TRBJ2-2|-
TGCGCCAGCAGCCAACCCCGGGGTGGGTACACCGGGGAGCTGTTTTTT
CASSQPRGGYTGELFF
>TRBV6-6|TRBD1|TRBJ1-2|-
TGTGCCAGCAGTCTTTGGACAGGAGATGGCTACACCTTC
CASSLWTGDGYTF
>TRBV5-1|-|TRBJ1-3|-
TGCGCCAGCTCCCTTCGTGGGGGGGCAGGAAACACCATATATTTT
CASSLRGGAGNTIYF
>TRBV3-1/TRBV3-2|TRBD1|TRBJ1-1|-
TGTGCCAGCAGCCAAGGACAGGGGAGGGGCACTGAAGCTTTCTTT
CASSQGQGRGTEAFF
>TRBV29-1|-|TRBJ1-2|-
TGCAGCGTTGCGGAGAGGACCTATGGCTACACCTTC
CSVAERTYGYTF
>TRBV6-2/TRBV6-3|-|TRBJ2-5|few
TGTGCCAGCAGTTACTCGGACTATACCCAGTACTTC
CASSYSDYTQYF
>TRBV6-5|TRBD1|TRBJ1-1|-
TGTGCCAGTTTGGACAGGACTGAAGCTTTCTTT
CASLDRTEAFF
>TRBV6-5|-|TRBJ2-7|-
TGTGCCAGCAGTTACTCTGGGTCCTACGAGCAGTACTTC
CASSYSGSYEQYF
>TRBV19|-|TRBJ1-1|-
TGTGCCAGTAGTATAGAACAGGGTATGAACACTGAAGCTTTCTTT
CASSIEQGMNTEAFF
>TRBV9|-|TRBJ1-1|-
TGTGCCAGCAGCGAGAGGGCCGGGGACACTGAAGCTTTCTTT
CASSERAGDTEAFF
>TRBV7-2|-|TRBJ1-1|-
TGTGCCAGCAGCTTTCAGGGTTTAGGCACTGAAGCTTTCTTT
CASSFQGLGTEAFF
>TRBV9|-|TRBJ1-3|once
TGTGCCAGCAGCGTAATGGGGTCTGGAAACACCATATATTTT
CASSVMGSGNTIYF
>TRBV6-2/TRBV6-3|-|TRBJ1-2|-
TGTGCCAGCAGTTACATGTCGAACTATGGCTACACCTTC
CASSYMSNYGYTF
>TRBV6-2/TRBV6-3|TRBD1|TRBJ2-5|-
TGTGCCAGCAGTTCGGGGACAGGGTGGAAAGAGACCCAGTACTTC
CASSSGTGWKETQYF